These 21 T cell receptor beta chains were all obtained from the same sample, sequenced in a study of identical twins. TCRdb recomputed calls from the 5' RACE reads with MiXCR, one row per CDR3 protein. The sample includes 460,000 or so distinct CDR3 sequences, 14% of them seen just once. These data also featured in a second study, about yellow fever vaccine responses in identical twins.

Specimen: CD4+ T cells sorted from blood. The receptors were sampled from a woman younger than 30 in good health.

This clonotype was detected only a few times. V is TRBV6-1 and J is TRBJ2-1; 8 nucleotides line up with TRBD2. Per the germline V gene, CDR1 is MNHNS and CDR2 is SASEGT. The trim removed 6 bases at V and 5 bases at J, leaving 6 bases unmatched. The CDR3 is made up of 14 amino acids. The CDR3 loop reads CASRRRGGDNEQFF. The CDR3 DNA is TGTGCCAGCAGACGACGGGGGGGCGACAATGAGCAGTTCTTC.

Only a few counts were recorded for this clonotype. The chain links TRBV5-1 to TRBJ2-2; 9 bases map to TRBD1. Germline lookup yields CDR1 SGHRS and CDR2 YFSETQ. V lost 4 bases and J lost 6; bases outside the gene matches: 7. The CDR3 has 15 amino acids. The DNA of the CDR3 is TGCGCCAGCAGCCCGGGACAGGGCAGCGCCGGGGAGCTGTTTTTT. Its translation is CASSPGQGSAGELFF.

This clonotype was seen a few times. This chain connects TRBV5-1 to TRBJ2-1; TRBD2 matches 8 bases. Germline CDR1 and CDR2: SGHRS and YFSETQ. V lost 0 bases, J lost 8 bases, and 10 bases stayed unmatched. This CDR3 has 16 residues. The CDR3 spells CASSLVAGLAGHEQFF. DNA for the CDR3: TGCGCCAGCAGCTTGGTAGCGGGGCTAGCTGGTCATGAGCAGTTCTTC.

This clonotype was seen a handful of times. The CDR3: CATSDRTSGRNEQFF. In DNA, the CDR3 is TGTGCCACCAGTGATCGAACTAGCGGGAGAAATGAGCAGTTCTTC. This chain links TRBV24-1 with TRBJ2-1, with 11 bases identical to TRBD2. Trimming cost V 3 bases and J 7 bases; bases outside gene matches: 4. The CDR3 consists of 15 residues. Germline V CDR1 and CDR2: KGHDR, SFDVKD.

This clonotype has just a few counts. The chain has TRBV5-1 and TRBJ2-1, with D tentatively TRBD2 (6 bases). The CDR3 spans 14 residues. The germline V gene has CDR1 SGHRS and CDR2 YFSETQ. The germline V and J ends were trimmed by 3 bases and 5 bases, with 12 bases remaining between them. The CDR3 bases are TGCGCCAGCAGCTCCGGGAGAGGAAACAATGAGCAGTTCTTC. Amino acid sequence: CASSSGRGNNEQFF.

The gene calls are TRBV12-3 or TRBV12-4 and TRBJ1-5; D might be TRBD1 (6 bases). V lost 3 bases to trimming and J lost 2 bases, with 14 bases between them. The CDR3 length is 16 residues. CDR3 bases: TGTGCCAGCAGTTTTAAGGGCGAGGGGGGCAATCAGCCCCAGCATTTT. It yields the protein CASSFKGEGGNQPQHF.

This chain joins TRBV24-1 and TRBJ2-2, with 8 bases identical to TRBD2. J was trimmed by 6 bases and V by 7 bases; bases with no gene match: 6. Germline V gene data show CDR1 as KGHDR and CDR2 as SFDVKD. There are 14 residues in the CDR3. The DNA of the CDR3 is TGTGCCACCAGAGCGGGAGATTTGGCCGGGGAGCTGTTTTTT. Encoded protein: CATRAGDLAGELFF.

This clonotype was seen only a few times. The chain carries TRBV27 and TRBJ2-1; the match to TRBD1 covers 8 bases. Losses at the gene ends were 6 bases for V and 12 bases for J; bases not matched to a gene: 10. The CDR3 spans 13 residues. Germline CDR1 and CDR2: MNHEY and SMNVEV (reference sequence). CDR3 region: CASRGRGPLGQFF. The CDR3 DNA sequence: TGTGCCAGCAGGGGCAGGGGGCCCCTCGGGCAGTTCTTC.

This clonotype was observed once. The V call is TRBV7-9, the J call TRBJ2-3, with 8 bases aligning to TRBD2. The ends lost 3 bases at V and 5 bases at J; junction bases unmatched: 4. Per germline, CDR1 SEHNR and CDR2 FQNEAQ (reference sequence). This CDR3 contains 14 residues. CDR3 amino acids: CASSFSGKKDTQYF. The CDR3 coding sequence is TGTGCCAGCAGCTTTAGCGGGAAAAAAGATACGCAGTATTTT.

The rearrangement joins TRBV4-2 to TRBJ2-3; weak D call: TRBD2 (7 bases). V was trimmed by 6 bases and J by 5 bases, leaving 24 bases between them. The CDR3 is 17 residues long. Germline V gives CDR1 LGHNA, CDR2 YNFKEQ. CDR3 loop: CASSQRLARGAKDTQYF. For the CDR3, the DNA is TGTGCCAGCAGTCAGAGACTAGCTAGGGGGGCAAAAGATACGCAGTATTTT.

The chain carries TRBV20-1 and TRBJ2-1; either TRBD1 or TRBD2 may fit D (5 bases each). Germline CDR1 reads DFQATT; CDR2 reads SNEGSKA (reference sequence). The CDR3 has 16 amino acids. V lost 6 bases to trimming and J lost 5 bases, with 23 bases between them. CDR3 loop: CSAQKGQQLENNEQFF. The DNA for the CDR3 is TGCAGTGCCCAGAAGGGGCAGCAACTAGAAAACAATGAGCAGTTCTTC.

This clonotype was seen once. The chain couples TRBV27 to TRBJ2-7; 10 bases align to TRBD1. The CDR3 has 19 residues. The V segment lost 2 bases and the J segment 0 bases; nucleotides outside the gene matches: 13. CDR1 and CDR2 (germline): MNHEY, SMNVEV (reference sequence). CDR3 residues: CASSLTGTGVFRSSYEQYF. CDR3 bases: TGTGCCAGCAGTTTAACCGGGACAGGGGTCTTCAGGAGCTCCTACGAGCAGTACTTC.

This clonotype was picked up a small number of times. The chain couples TRBV6-2 or TRBV6-3 to TRBJ2-1; TRBD2 matches 13 bases. The CDR3 totals 16 residues. Germline V gives CDR1 MNHEY, CDR2 SVGEGT. The V segment lost 2 bases and the J segment 4 bases; nucleotides outside the gene matches: 2. As DNA, the CDR3 is TGTGCCAGCAGTTACGGGACTAGCGGGGTTTACAATGAGCAGTTCTTC. Its translation: CASSYGTSGVYNEQFF.

This clonotype was observed at least ten times. The chain links TRBV7-2 to TRBJ2-1, with TRBD2 identical over 12 bases. Germline CDR1 and CDR2: SGHTA and FQGNSA. Trimming removed 4 bases from V and 8 bases from J; junction bases left unmatched: 12. This CDR3 has 17 amino acids. CDR3 region: CASSSPSGGAVLDEQFF. In nucleotides, the CDR3 is TGTGCCAGCAGCTCGCCTAGCGGGGGGGCCGTCTTGGATGAGCAGTTCTTC.

The V call is TRBV20-1, the J call TRBJ2-7; D might be TRBD1 (6 bases). Germline CDR1 and CDR2: DFQATT and SNEGSKA (reference sequence). V lost 7 bases to trimming and J lost 0 bases, with 16 bases between them. The CDR3 extends over 14 amino acids. The CDR3: CSVMVRGFSYEQYF. In DNA, the CDR3 is TGCAGTGTGATGGTCAGGGGATTCTCCTACGAGCAGTACTTC.

This clonotype was observed many times. This chain connects TRBV29-1 to TRBJ2-4, with 9 nucleotides matching TRBD1. The length of the CDR3 is 14 residues. Trimming removed 2 bases from V and 8 bases from J; junction bases left unmatched: 7. CDR1 is SQVTM and CDR2 is ANQGSEA in the germline V gene. The CDR3 sequence: CSVESTTGGYIQYF. CDR3 DNA sequence: TGCAGCGTTGAATCGACGACAGGGGGGTACATTCAGTACTTC.

The rearrangement joins TRBV7-7 to TRBJ2-1, with D maybe TRBD2 (5 bases). Germline V gives CDR1 SSHAT, CDR2 FNYEAQ (reference sequence). The CDR3 loop spans 14 amino acids. The CDR3 region has the DNA TGTGCTAGTATTGCGGGCCGCTCCTACAATGAGCAGTTCTTC. This sequence encodes CASIAGRSYNEQFF.

There are a few counts of this clonotype. CDR3 sequence (DNA): TGTGCCAGCTCACCACCGACCTACGAGCAGTACTTC. Its translation is CASSPPTYEQYF. V usage is TRBV18 and J usage is TRBJ2-7; the D is unclear. Trimming stripped 0 bases from V and 2 bases from J, with 2 bases between. Germline values: CDR1 KGHSH, CDR2 LQKENI. The length of the CDR3 is 12 residues. The full variable domain, with the rest looked up from reference TRBV18 and TRBJ2-7, is NAGVMQNPRHLVRRRGQEARLRCSPMKGHSHVYWYRQLPEEGLKFMVYLQKENIIDESGMPKERFSAEFPKEGPSILRIQQVVRGDSAAYFCASSPPTYEQYFGPGTRLTVT.

The chain links TRBV20-1 to TRBJ1-3, with 9 bases aligning to TRBD1. Germline CDR1 DFQATT, CDR2 SNEGSKA (reference sequence). The CDR3 extends over 18 amino acids. V gave up 6 bases and J gave up 4 bases; unmatched junction bases: 19. CDR3 sequence: CSAAEMPDRGLYGNTIYF. For the CDR3, the DNA is TGCAGTGCGGCGGAAATGCCGGACAGGGGTCTTTACGGAAACACCATATATTTT.

This clonotype has at least ten counts. This chain uses TRBV12-3 or TRBV12-4 with TRBJ1-3, with 8 nucleotides matching TRBD1. This CDR3 is built from 16 residues. V lost 5 bases and J lost 2; bases outside the gene matches: 8. The CDR3 spells CASSPSGQGTGNTIYF. In DNA, the CDR3 is TGTGCCAGCAGTCCTAGTGGACAGGGAACTGGAAACACCATATATTTT.

This clonotype was detected only a few times. V usage is TRBV21-1 and J usage is TRBJ1-4; TRBD1 is taken as the D call from the table, unchecked against the DNA. TRBV21-1 is shown as a pseudogene. CDR3 length: 15 amino acids. CDR3: CASSTPGQGDEKLFF. The CDR3 nucleotides are TGTGCCAGCAGCACTCCGGGACAGGGCGATGAAAAACTGTTTTTT.